The 9 T cell receptor beta chains given below trace back to one sample, sequenced in a study of cytomegalovirus exposure and HLA in healthy donors. A multiplex PCR was run with 60 Vbeta primers and 13 Jbeta primers. Profiling relied on immunoSEQ multiplex PCR, and the TCRdb table lists in-frame clones only, not all of them. The sample lists roughly 200,000 clones, 77% seen once, with less than 4.5% in the top ten. The sample was PBMCs. The receptors originated from a woman in her sixties or seventies in good health and CMV-seropositive.

The chain links TRBV19 to TRBJ2-5; 13 bases are a match to TRBD2. The length of the CDR3 is 17 residues. Looked up from germline, CDR1 is LNHDA and CDR2 is SQIVND (reference sequence). The junction had 16 bases not matched to a gene; V was cut back by 5 bases and J by 10 bases. For the CDR3, the DNA is TGTGCCAGTAGTCTACGACTAGCGGGGGGCCACCGGGTCGGCCAGTACTTC. The encoded protein is CASSLRLAGGHRVGQYF.

The rearrangement links TRBV5-4 to TRBJ2-1, with TRBD1 identical over 8 bases. Looked up from germline, CDR1 is SGHNT and CDR2 is YYREEE (reference sequence). The CDR3 consists of 16 residues. Germline trimming cut 0 bases from V and 5 bases from J; bases unmatched to any gene: 7. For the CDR3, the DNA is TGTGCCAGCAGCTTGGAGAGCAGGGGGCTGAACAATGAGCAGTTCTTC. It translates to CASSLESRGLNNEQFF.

V usage is TRBV4-1 and J usage is TRBJ2-3; D perhaps matches TRBD2 (5 bases). CDR1 MGHRA and CDR2 YSYEKL come from the germline V gene. The V end was cut by 0 bases, the J end by 8 bases, with 12 bases between. This CDR3 is built from 14 residues. CDR3 region: CASSQDLASSTQYF. As DNA, the CDR3 is TGCGCCAGCAGCCAAGATCTAGCCTCTAGTACGCAGTATTTT.

The V and J genes are TRBV4-3 and TRBJ2-2, with 8 bases fitting TRBD2. The V gene end was trimmed by 1 base and the J gene end by 7 bases; junction bases not matched to a gene: 8. Germline V lookup: CDR1 LGHNA, CDR2 YSLEER. The CDR3 consists of 16 residues. The CDR3 here is CASSQGWTSYGGELFF. CDR3 coding DNA: TGCGCCAGCAGCCAAGGTTGGACTAGCTATGGCGGGGAGCTGTTTTTT.

The chain couples TRBV5-8 to TRBJ2-5; 8 bases fit TRBD1. The germline V gene encodes CDR1 SGHTS and CDR2 YDEGEE. V shed 3 bases and J 4 bases; nucleotides not matched to a gene: 2. The CDR3 covers 13 residues. The CDR3 is CASSWDRRETQYF. The CDR3 DNA reads as TGTGCCAGCAGCTGGGACAGGCGAGAGACCCAGTACTTC.

The CDR3 DNA follows: TGCGCCAGCAGCCCCCTTGAGCGGAGGGGTTCTAATGGCTACACCTTC. Amino acids: CASSPLERRGSNGYTF. The V call is TRBV5-1, the J call TRBJ1-2; TRBD1 might be the D (5 bases). The germline V gene encodes CDR1 SGHRS and CDR2 YFSETQ. The ends were cut back, 4 bases at V and 6 bases at J, with 22 bases in the middle. CDR3 length: 16 amino acids.

The chain carries TRBV15 and TRBJ2-1, with D possibly matching TRBD1 (6 bases). Per the germline V gene, CDR1 is LNHNV and CDR2 is YYDKDF (reference sequence). The length of the CDR3 is 15 residues. The V gene lost 3 bases and the J gene lost 1 base, with 10 bases spanning the gap. This chain's CDR3 is CATSRDSLSYNEQFF. As DNA, the CDR3 is TGTGCCACCAGCAGGGACAGTCTTTCCTACAATGAGCAGTTCTTC.

Notes on this clone: At one end the junction does not follow the germline gene, possibly because of a read error. The chain employs TRBV5-6 and TRBJ2-4; maybe TRBD2 (5 bases). Per germline, CDR1 SGHDT and CDR2 YYEEEE. The CDR3 runs 15 residues. CDR3 bases: TGTGCCAGCAGCTTGGTTGAAGCGGCCAAAAACAGTCAGTACTTC. Encoded protein: CASSLVEAAKNSQYF.

Details on this clone: The conserved closing phenylalanine or tryptophan is absent in this CDR3, likely reflecting a read error. The chain combines TRBV19 with TRBJ2-7; 7 bases are a match to TRBD1. J lost 0 bases, V lost 10 bases, and 6 bases had no gene match. Looked up from germline, CDR1 is LNHDA and CDR2 is SQIVND (reference sequence). The CDR3 contains 13 residues. CDR3 protein: CATSGTVSYEQYL. The CDR3 DNA reads TGTGCCACTTCTGGGACAGTCTCCTACGAGCAGTACCTC.